The 10 T cell receptor beta chains reported below all come from one sample, sequenced in a study of high-grade serous ovarian cancer treatment subgroups. Only in-frame clones appear in the TCRdb table, and some are missing; sequencing was by immunoSEQ multiplex PCR. In the table there are approximately 10,000 clones, roughly 78% of which are singletons. The tumor samples were collected prior to definitive surgery or chemotherapy. Sequences were obtained from tumor tissue. These receptors were taken from a human donor with high-grade serous ovarian cancer.

The rearrangement joins TRBV5-1 to TRBJ1-5; D call uncertain. Germline CDR1 and CDR2: SGHRS and YFSETQ. This CDR3 is built from 14 residues. V was shortened by 0 bases and J by 1 base, with 5 bases between the two germline ends. The CDR3 bases are TGCGCCAGCAGCTTGGGGCCGAGCAATCAGCCCCAGCATTTT. It encodes CASSLGPSNQPQHF. Complete variable domain (other parts from reference TRBV5-1 and TRBJ1-5): KAGVTQTPRYLIKTRGQQVTLSCSPISGHRSVSWYQQTPGQGLQFLFEYFSETQRNKGNFPGRFSGRQFSNSRSEMNVSTLELGDSALYLCASSLGPSNQPQHFGDGTRLSIL.

The chain joins TRBV5-4 to TRBJ1-6; no clear D gene. CDR3 length: 12 amino acids. The germline gives CDR1 SGHNT, CDR2 YYREEE (reference sequence). The V gene lost 4 bases and the J gene lost 6 bases, with 5 bases spanning the gap. CDR3 nucleotide sequence: TGTGCCAGCAGCAAGGTTAATTCACCCCTCCACTTT. Its protein is CASSKVNSPLHF.

CDR3 DNA: TGTGCCAGCAGCTTCCAGGGCCGCGAGCAGTACTTC. As protein: CASSFQGREQYF. The rearrangement links TRBV5-5 to TRBJ2-7; TRBD1 is a possible D gene (5 bases). CDR1 and CDR2 from the germline V gene are SGHKS and YYEKEE (reference sequence). V was shortened by 2 bases and J by 6 bases, with 9 bases between the two germline ends. The CDR3 length is 12 residues.

This chain links TRBV9 with TRBJ2-2; the D is unclear. V was clipped by 0 bases and J by 2 bases, with 2 bases between them. CDR3 length: 13 residues. CDR1 SGDLS and CDR2 YYNGEE come from the germline V gene. This chain's CDR3 is CASSVGNTGELFF. The CDR3 DNA follows: TGTGCCAGCAGCGTAGGTAACACCGGGGAGCTGTTTTTT. Full variable domain (outside the CDR3, taken from reference TRBV9 and TRBJ2-2): DSGVTQTPKHLITATGQRVTLRCSPRSGDLSVYWYQQSLDQGLQFLIQYYNGEERAKGNILERFSAQQFPDLHSELNLSSLELGDSALYFCASSVGNTGELFFGEGSRLTVL.

The genes are TRBV6-1 and TRBJ1-2, with 9 nucleotides matching TRBD1. From germline, CDR1 is MNHNS and CDR2 SASEGT. Losses at the gene ends were 2 bases for V and 4 bases for J; bases not matched to a gene: 2. This CDR3 has 14 residues. The CDR3 DNA follows: TGTGCCAGCAGTGAAACAGGGGGCAGCTATGGCTACACCTTC. This encodes CASSETGGSYGYTF.

This chain joins TRBV6-1 and TRBJ2-7; 7 nucleotides match TRBD2. The germline gives CDR1 MNHNS, CDR2 SASEGT. The length of the CDR3 is 16 residues. Trimming cost V 2 bases and J 6 bases; bases outside gene matches: 13. This chain's CDR3 is CASSEILLRGGLEQYF. CDR3 bases: TGTGCCAGCAGTGAAATTCTGCTGAGGGGAGGGCTCGAGCAGTACTTC.

The sample holds a few counts of this clone. The chain employs TRBV5-4 and TRBJ2-3, with TRBD2 identical over 8 bases. J was trimmed by 3 bases and V by 0 bases; bases with no gene match: 6. There are 16 residues in the CDR3. CDR1 is SGHNT and CDR2 is YYREEE in the germline V gene (reference sequence). The CDR3 nucleotides are TGTGCCAGCAGCTTGGCCTGGGGCGGGGGGACAGATACGCAGTATTTT. Amino acid sequence: CASSLAWGGGTDTQYF.

The sample holds a few counts of this clone. This chain links TRBV19 with TRBJ1-5; D remains ambiguous. Germline V gene sequence: CDR1 LNHDA, CDR2 SQIVND (reference sequence). V lost 7 bases, J lost 7 bases, and 17 bases lay in between. This CDR3 contains 14 residues. Written as DNA, the CDR3 is TGTGCCAGTAAATGGGCAGGACCCAACCAGCCCCAGCATTTT. It is translated as CASKWAGPNQPQHF.

This clone was seen a few times. The chain recombines TRBV5-1 with TRBJ2-7; 9 bases are a match to TRBD1. Germline V gene lookup returns CDR1 SGHRS and CDR2 YFSETQ. Trimming cost V 4 bases and J 3 bases; bases outside gene matches: 5. CDR3 length equals 14 residues. CDR3 residues: CASSEGTGNYEQYF. CDR3 DNA: TGCGCCAGCAGCGAGGGGACAGGGAACTACGAGCAGTACTTC.

The rearrangement joins TRBV7-9 to TRBJ2-7, with D perhaps matching TRBD2 (5 bases). Germline V gene sequence: CDR1 SEHNR, CDR2 FQNEAQ (reference sequence). V lost 5 bases and J 0 bases, leaving 17 bases between the germline ends. The CDR3 is 16 residues long. CDR3: CASSPGSGGNSYEQYF. The CDR3, as DNA: TGTGCCAGCAGCCCAGGAAGTGGAGGAAACTCCTACGAGCAGTACTTC.